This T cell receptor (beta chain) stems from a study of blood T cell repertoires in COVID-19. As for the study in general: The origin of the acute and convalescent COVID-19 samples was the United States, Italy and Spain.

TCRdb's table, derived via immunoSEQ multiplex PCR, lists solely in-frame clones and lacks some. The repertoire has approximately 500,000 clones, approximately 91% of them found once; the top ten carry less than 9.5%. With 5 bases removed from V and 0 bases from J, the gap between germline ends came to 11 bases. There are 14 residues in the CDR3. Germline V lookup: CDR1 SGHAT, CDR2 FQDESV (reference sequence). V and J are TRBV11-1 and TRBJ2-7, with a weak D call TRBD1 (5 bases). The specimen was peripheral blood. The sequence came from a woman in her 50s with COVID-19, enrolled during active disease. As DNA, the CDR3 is TGTGCCAGCAGCGAAGAGGACACCTCCTACGAGCAGTACTTC. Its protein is CASSEEDTSYEQYF.